This T cell receptor (beta chain) was captured by sequencing in a study of early T cells in non-severe SARS-CoV-2 infection. Overall study: It was bulk RNA from unsorted whole blood that was sequenced, and the chains were unpaired.

Individual cDNA molecules were tagged with unique molecular identifiers. TCRdb re-analysed the 5' RACE reads in MiXCR, keeping a single row per CDR3 protein. The sample has some 75,000 distinct CDR3 sequences; around 15% are singletons. This clonotype was observed at least ten times. Material: whole blood. The source is an adult who was a healthcare worker with PCR-confirmed SARS-CoV-2 infection or an uninfected control (not recorded which).

The CDR3 DNA follows: TGTGCCACCAGCAGAGATCGAGGGTGGGAGGGCTATGGCTACACCTTC. It encodes CATSRDRGWEGYGYTF. J is TRBJ1-2 and V is TRBV15; D uncertain. Deletions cut 0 bases from V and 4 bases from J, with 15 bases between. Germline loops: CDR1 LNHNV, CDR2 YYDKDF (reference sequence). The CDR3 has 16 residues.